The 7 T cell receptor beta chains below were found in one sample sequenced in a study of T cell responses to AZD1222 COVID-19 vaccine. TCRdb's table, derived via immunoSEQ multiplex PCR, lists solely in-frame clones and lacks some. The sample consists of 140,000 to 150,000 clones, roughly 88% of them appearing once. The specimen comprised peripheral blood, sampled on day 0 of AZD1222 vaccination. These receptors were obtained from an adult in good health.

V and J are TRBV7-6 and TRBJ1-3; D is unresolved. The CDR3 extends over 13 amino acids. V was shortened by 6 bases and J by 5 bases, with 11 bases between the two germline ends. Germline CDR1 is SGHVS and CDR2 is FNYEAQ. The CDR3 DNA is TGTGCCAGCAGTCCCGTGTTGCGAAACACCATATATTTT. This translates into CASSPVLRNTIYF.

V is TRBV5-1 and J is TRBJ2-5; tentatively, D is TRBD1 (6 bases). This CDR3 spans 14 amino acids. The germline V and J ends were trimmed by 4 bases and 0 bases, with 10 bases remaining between them. CDR1 and CDR2 from the germline V gene are SGHRS and YFSETQ. The CDR3 DNA follows: TGCGCCAGCAGCATTACAGGGAACCAAGAGACCCAGTACTTC. It codes for CASSITGNQETQYF.

This clone is a singleton in its sample. The chain links TRBV30 to TRBJ1-5, with TRBD1 matching 8 bases. The germline V gene encodes CDR1 GTSNPN and CDR2 SVGIG (reference sequence). Trimming cost V 8 bases and J 5 bases; bases outside gene matches: 8. The CDR3 spans 13 residues. CDR3 amino acids: CAANRGGDQPQHF. CDR3 DNA: TGTGCCGCCAACAGGGGGGGTGATCAGCCCCAGCATTTT.

The chain joins TRBV29-1 to TRBJ1-1, with D possibly matching TRBD1 (6 bases). V dropped 4 bases and J dropped 1 base, with 10 bases sitting between them. This CDR3 is built from 13 residues. Per germline, CDR1 SQVTM and CDR2 ANQGSEA. The CDR3 DNA follows: TGCAGCGTTGTGGCCAGGGGGAACACTGAAGCTTTCTTT. The encoded protein is CSVVARGNTEAFF. Supplemented by reference TRBV29-1 and TRBJ1-1, the full variable domain reads SAVISQKPSRDICQRGTSLTIQCQVDSQVTMMFWYRQQPGQSLTLIATANQGSEATYESGFVIDKFPISRPNLTFSTLTVSNMSPEDSSIYLCSVVARGNTEAFFGQGTRLTVV.

The J gene is TRBJ2-7, the V gene TRBV7-9, with a possible D match to TRBD1 (6 bases). Germline V gene sequence: CDR1 SEHNR, CDR2 FQNEAQ (reference sequence). The CDR3 runs to 15 residues. V lost 5 bases and J 2 bases, leaving 16 bases between the germline ends. Written as DNA, the CDR3 is TGTGCCAGCAGCCCGTTGGGGGCTCAAACCTACGAGCAGTACTTC. Its protein is CASSPLGAQTYEQYF.

This chain connects TRBV3-1 (or the pseudogene TRBV3-2) to TRBJ1-3, with D uncertain. From germline, CDR1 is LGHDT and CDR2 YNNKEL (reference sequence). Trimming cost V 5 bases and J 4 bases, with 9 bases left between them. There are 13 residues in the CDR3. For the CDR3, the DNA is TGTGCCAGCAGCGCAGCCCACGGAAACACCATATATTTT. Translating gives CASSAAHGNTIYF.

This chain connects TRBV7-2 to TRBJ2-3; D ambiguous. Germline values: CDR1 SGHTA, CDR2 FQGNSA. This CDR3 has 16 amino acids. V was clipped by 1 base and J by 2 bases, with 13 bases between them. In nucleotides, the CDR3 is TGTGCCAGCAGCTTAGGGGTCGCCGTTCCCACAGATACGCAGTATTTT. This sequence encodes CASSLGVAVPTDTQYF.